Sequencing of this T cell receptor beta chain was carried out in a study of Ad26.COV2.S vaccination and SARS-CoV-2 variants. Study-wide results and limits: People who got the vaccine had more spike-specific TCR breadth than people who got placebo.

Sequencing used immunoSEQ multiplex PCR; TCRdb keeps in-frame clones, though not all of them. The data show around 270,000 clones, roughly 87% seen once. Treatment denoted: around 19 received Ad26.COV2.S at low or high dose, single or two shots; about 5 received placebo; per-sample allocation not given. Vaccine and placebo recipients were sampled on day 63 after the first injection. The donor's status was that of an adult aged 18-55 years in Boston. Trimming removed 0 bases from V and 2 bases from J, with 8 bases in between. Germline CDR1 is ENHRY and CDR2 is SYGVKD. The CDR3 contains 15 residues. Points on this clone: Its antigen is not identified.

The chain couples TRBV10-3 to TRBJ1-5; D not resolved. Material: peripheral blood, obtained in a trial of Ad26.COV2.S vaccine versus placebo. The TCR was taken from a person aged 18-65 years who received the Ad26.COV2.S COVID-19 vaccine or a placebo. CDR3 sequence: CAISESNNGNQPQHF. The CDR3 region has the DNA TGTGCCATCAGTGAGTCCAATAACGGCAATCAGCCCCAGCATTTT.